This TCR beta chain was identified in a study of regulatory T cells in long-lasting Graves disease. With iRepertoire HTBI primers and Arm-PCR of CDR3 regions, TCR beta libraries were built. TCRdb reprocessed the multiplex PCR reads with MiXCR, giving one entry per CDR3 protein. The table has 540,000 or so distinct CDR3 sequences, approximately 15% seen once. This clonotype was seen many times. From germline, CDR1 is SNHLY and CDR2 FYNNEI. This CDR3 is built from 16 residues. With 6 bases removed from V and 4 bases from J, the gap between germline ends came to 18 bases. Time point noted: newly diagnosed GD, antithyroid drugs for less than 3 months. PBMCs were the source of the RNA used for TCR sequencing. These data also featured in a second study, about T cells in Graves' hyperthyroidism and ophthalmopathy.

Specimen: peripheral blood mononuclear cells (PBMCs), collected at new diagnosis, from a patient treated with antithyroid drugs. This rearrangement joins TRBV2 to TRBJ1-4; tentative D call: TRBD1 (6 bases). The sequence was obtained from a man younger than 45 with Graves disease. This CDR3 reads CASSSPGRQDNEKLFF. CDR3 in DNA: TGTGCCAGCAGCTCCCCGGGGAGACAGGATAATGAAAAACTGTTTTTT.